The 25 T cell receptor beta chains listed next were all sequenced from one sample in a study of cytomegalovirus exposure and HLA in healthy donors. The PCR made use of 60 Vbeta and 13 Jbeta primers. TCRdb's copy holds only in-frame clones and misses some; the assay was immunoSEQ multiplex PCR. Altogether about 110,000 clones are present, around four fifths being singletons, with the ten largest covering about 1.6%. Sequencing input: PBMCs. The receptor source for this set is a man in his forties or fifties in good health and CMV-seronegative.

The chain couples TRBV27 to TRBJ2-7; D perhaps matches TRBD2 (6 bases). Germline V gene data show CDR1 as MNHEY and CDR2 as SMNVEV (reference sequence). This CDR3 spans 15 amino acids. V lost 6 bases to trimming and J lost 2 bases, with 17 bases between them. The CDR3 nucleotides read TGTGCCAGCAGCCCCGGGAGAGCGAGAACCTACGAGCAGTACGTC. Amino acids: CASSPGRARTYEQYV.

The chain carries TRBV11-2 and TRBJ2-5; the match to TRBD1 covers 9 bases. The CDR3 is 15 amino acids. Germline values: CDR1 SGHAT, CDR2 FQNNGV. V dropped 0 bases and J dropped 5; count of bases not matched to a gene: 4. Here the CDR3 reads CASSLDVGTGETQYF. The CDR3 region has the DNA TGTGCCAGCAGCTTAGATGTGGGGACAGGGGAGACCCAGTACTTC.

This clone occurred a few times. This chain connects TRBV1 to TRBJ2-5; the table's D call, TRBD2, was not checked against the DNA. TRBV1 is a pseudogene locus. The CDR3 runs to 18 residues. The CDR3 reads CTSSPPPSLAGGEETQYF. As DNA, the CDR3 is TGCACCAGCAGCCCCCCCCCGTCGCTAGCGGGGGGTGAAGAGACCCAGTACTTC.

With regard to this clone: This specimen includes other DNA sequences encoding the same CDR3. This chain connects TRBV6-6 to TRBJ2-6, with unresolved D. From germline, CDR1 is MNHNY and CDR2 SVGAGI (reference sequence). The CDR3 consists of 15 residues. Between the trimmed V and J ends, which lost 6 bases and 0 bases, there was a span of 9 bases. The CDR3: CASSPSFSGANVLTF. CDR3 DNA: TGTGCCAGCAGCCCTTCCTTCTCTGGGGCCAACGTCCTGACTTTC.

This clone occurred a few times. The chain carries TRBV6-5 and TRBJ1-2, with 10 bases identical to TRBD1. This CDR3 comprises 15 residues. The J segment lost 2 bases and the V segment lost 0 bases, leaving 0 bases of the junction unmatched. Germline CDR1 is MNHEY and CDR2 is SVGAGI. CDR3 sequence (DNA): TGTGCCAGCAGTTACTCGGGACAGGGGAACTATGGCTACACCTTC. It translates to CASSYSGQGNYGYTF.

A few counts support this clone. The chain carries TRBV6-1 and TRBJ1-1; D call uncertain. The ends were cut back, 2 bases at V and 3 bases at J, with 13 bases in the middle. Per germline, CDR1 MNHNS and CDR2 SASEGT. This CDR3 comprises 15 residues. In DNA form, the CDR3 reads TGTGCCAGCAGTGAATCCAACAACGGGTACACTGAAGCTTTCTTT. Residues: CASSESNNGYTEAFF.

In DNA, the CDR3 is TGTGCCAGTAGTCCGGGGGGGAGAGGGCAGCCCCAGCATTTT. Encoded protein: CASSPGGRGQPQHF. The J gene is TRBJ1-5, the V gene TRBV19; D might be TRBD1 (5 bases). Between the trimmed V and J ends, which lost 5 bases and 7 bases, there was a span of 15 bases. The CDR3 consists of 14 residues. Germline CDR1 LNHDA, CDR2 SQIVND (reference sequence).

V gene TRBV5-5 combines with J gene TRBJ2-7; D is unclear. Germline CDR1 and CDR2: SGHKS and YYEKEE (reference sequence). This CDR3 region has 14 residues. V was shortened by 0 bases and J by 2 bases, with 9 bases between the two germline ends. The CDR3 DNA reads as TGTGCCAGCAGCTTGGGTTCATCGGCCTACGAGCAGTACTTC. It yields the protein CASSLGSSAYEQYF.

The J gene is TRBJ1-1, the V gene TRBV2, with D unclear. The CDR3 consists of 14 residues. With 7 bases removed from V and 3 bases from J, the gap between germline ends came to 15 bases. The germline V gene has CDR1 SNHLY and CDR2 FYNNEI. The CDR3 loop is CASTIGGRDTEAFF. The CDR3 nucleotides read TGTGCCAGCACGATCGGCGGGAGGGACACTGAAGCTTTCTTT.

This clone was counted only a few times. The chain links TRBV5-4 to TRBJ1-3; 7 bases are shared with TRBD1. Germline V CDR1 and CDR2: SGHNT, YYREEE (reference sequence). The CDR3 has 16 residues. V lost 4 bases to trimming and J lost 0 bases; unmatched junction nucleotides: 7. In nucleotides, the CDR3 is TGTGCCAGCAGCAAGCTCCGGGACAGCTCTGGAAACACCATATATTTT. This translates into CASSKLRDSSGNTIYF.

CDR3 loop: CASSYQGPYEQYF. In nucleotides, the CDR3 is TGTGCCAGCAGTTACCAGGGGCCCTACGAGCAGTACTTC. The rearrangement joins TRBV6-5 to TRBJ2-5; the D gene is possibly TRBD1 (6 bases). With the DNA end fitting TRBJ2-7 better, the J assignment may be wrong. The CDR3 sequence is 13 residues long. CDR1 is MNHEY, CDR2 SVGAGI, per germline.

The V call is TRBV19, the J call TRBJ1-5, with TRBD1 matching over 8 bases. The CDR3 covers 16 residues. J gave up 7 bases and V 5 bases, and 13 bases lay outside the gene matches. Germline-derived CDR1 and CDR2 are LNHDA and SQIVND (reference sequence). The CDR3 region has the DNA TGTGCCAGTAGTTTACCCGGGACAGGAGTGAGGCAGCCCCAGCATTTT. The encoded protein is CASSLPGTGVRQPQHF.

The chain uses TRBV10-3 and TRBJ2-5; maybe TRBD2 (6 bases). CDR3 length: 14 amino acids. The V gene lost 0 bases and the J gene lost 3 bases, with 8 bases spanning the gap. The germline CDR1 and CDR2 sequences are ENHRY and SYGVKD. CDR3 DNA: TGTGCCATCAGTGAGTCCCGGGGGAAAGAGACCCAGTACTTC. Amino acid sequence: CAISESRGKETQYF.

The CDR3 sequence: CASKLALGGGGGSYNEQFF. As DNA, the CDR3 is TGTGCCAGCAAATTAGCGCTCGGGGGCGGGGGGGGTTCCTACAATGAGCAGTTCTTC. The chain combines TRBV5-4 with TRBJ2-1; 9 nucleotides align to TRBD2. This CDR3 is 19 amino acids long. The V gene's germline CDR1 is SGHNT and CDR2 YYREEE (reference sequence). With 6 bases clipped from V and 1 base from J, the junction kept 17 bases outside the gene matches.

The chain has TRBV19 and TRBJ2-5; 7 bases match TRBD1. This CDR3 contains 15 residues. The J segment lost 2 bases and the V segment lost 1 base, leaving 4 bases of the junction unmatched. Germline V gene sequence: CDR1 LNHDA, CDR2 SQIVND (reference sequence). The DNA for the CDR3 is TGTGCCAGTAGTATAGGAGGGACAGTTCAAGAGACCCAGTACTTC. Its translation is CASSIGGTVQETQYF.

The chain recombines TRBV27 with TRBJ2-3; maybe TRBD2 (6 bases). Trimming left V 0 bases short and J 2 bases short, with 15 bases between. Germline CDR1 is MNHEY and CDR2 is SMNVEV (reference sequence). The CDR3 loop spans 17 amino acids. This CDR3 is CASSLSSSGFPTDTQYF. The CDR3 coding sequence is TGTGCCAGCAGTTTATCGAGTAGCGGATTCCCCACAGATACGCAGTATTTT.

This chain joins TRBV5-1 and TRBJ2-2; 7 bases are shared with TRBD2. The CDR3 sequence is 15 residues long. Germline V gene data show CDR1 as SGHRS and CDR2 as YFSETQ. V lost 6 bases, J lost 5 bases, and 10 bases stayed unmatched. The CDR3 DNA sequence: TGCGCCAGCAAATATACGGGAGGCGATACCGGGGAGCTGTTTTTT. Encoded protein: CASKYTGGDTGELFF.

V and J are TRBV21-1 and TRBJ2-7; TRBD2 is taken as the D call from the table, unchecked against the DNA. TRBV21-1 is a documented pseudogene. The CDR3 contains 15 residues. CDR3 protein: CASSSGDGVGYEQYF. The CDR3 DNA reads TGTGCCAGCAGCAGCGGGGACGGGGTGGGCTACGAGCAGTACTTC.

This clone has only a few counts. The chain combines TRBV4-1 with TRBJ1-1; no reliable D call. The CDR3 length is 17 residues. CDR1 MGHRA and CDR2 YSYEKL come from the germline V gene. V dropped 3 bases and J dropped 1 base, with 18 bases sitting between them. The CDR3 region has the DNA TGCGCCAGCAGCCATTTAAGAGTCCACAGAGAGAACACTGAAGCTTTCTTT. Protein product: CASSHLRVHRENTEAFF.

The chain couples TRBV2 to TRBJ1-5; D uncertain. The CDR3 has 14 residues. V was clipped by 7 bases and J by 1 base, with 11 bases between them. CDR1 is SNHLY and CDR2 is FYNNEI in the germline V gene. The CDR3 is CASKRSGSNQPQHF. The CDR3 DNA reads TGTGCCAGCAAGAGGTCGGGGAGCAATCAGCCCCAGCATTTT.

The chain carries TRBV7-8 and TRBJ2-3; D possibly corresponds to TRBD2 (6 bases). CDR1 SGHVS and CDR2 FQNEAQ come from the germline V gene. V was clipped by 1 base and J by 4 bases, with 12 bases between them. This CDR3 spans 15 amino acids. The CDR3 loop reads CASSLEWGVPDTQYF. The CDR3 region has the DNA TGTGCCAGCAGCTTAGAGTGGGGGGTACCAGATACGCAGTATTTT. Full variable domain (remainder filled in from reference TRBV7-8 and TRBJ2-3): GAGVSQSPRYKVAKRGQDVALRCDPISGHVSLFWYQQALGQGPEFLTYFQNEAQLDKSGLPSDRFFAERPEGSVSTLKIQRTQQEDSAVYLCASSLEWGVPDTQYFGPGTRLTVL.

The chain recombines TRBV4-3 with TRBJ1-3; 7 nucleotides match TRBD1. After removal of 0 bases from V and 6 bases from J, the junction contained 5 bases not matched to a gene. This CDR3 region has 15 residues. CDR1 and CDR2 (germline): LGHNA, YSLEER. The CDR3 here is CASSQEWGQLNTIYF. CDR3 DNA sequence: TGCGCCAGCAGCCAAGAGTGGGGACAGTTAAACACCATATATTTT.

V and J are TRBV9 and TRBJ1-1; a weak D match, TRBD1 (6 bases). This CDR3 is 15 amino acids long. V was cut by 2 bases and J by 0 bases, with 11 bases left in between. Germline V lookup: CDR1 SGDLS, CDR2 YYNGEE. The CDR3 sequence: CASSVGGGMNTEAFF. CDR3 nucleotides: TGTGCCAGCAGCGTGGGAGGGGGAATGAACACTGAAGCTTTCTTT.

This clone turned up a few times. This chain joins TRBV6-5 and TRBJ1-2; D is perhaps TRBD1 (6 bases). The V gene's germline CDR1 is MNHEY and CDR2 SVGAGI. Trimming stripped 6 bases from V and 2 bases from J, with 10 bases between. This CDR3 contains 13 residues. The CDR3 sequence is CASRRTENYGYTF. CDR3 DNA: TGTGCCAGCAGGAGGACAGAGAACTATGGCTACACCTTC.

This CDR3 reads CASSQGGSSYNEQFF. For the CDR3, the DNA is TGCGCCAGCAGCCAAGGCGGGAGCTCCTACAATGAGCAGTTCTTC. The V call is TRBV4-1, the J call TRBJ2-1; TRBD2 agrees at 7 bases. The V and J ends lost 1 base and 0 bases, in that order; junction bases with no gene match: 0. CDR1 is MGHRA, CDR2 YSYEKL, per germline. The CDR3 has 15 residues.